The sequence of this T cell receptor beta chain was determined in a study of cytomegalovirus exposure and HLA in healthy donors. This clone was observed once. The CDR3 consists of 14 residues. Germline CDR1 and CDR2: MNHEY and SVGAGI. Unmatched junction bases numbered 12, after V lost 7 bases and J lost 12 bases. PCR amplification relied on 60 Vbeta primers (plus 13 Jbeta primers). Repertoires were generated with immunoSEQ multiplex PCR, while TCRdb's copy carries only in-frame clones and drops some. The sample has some 150,000 clones; almost 85% are singletons. The source of this sequence is a man younger than 30 in good health and CMV-seropositive. The sample taken for sequencing was PBMCs. The V call is TRBV6-5, the J call TRBJ2-1; 10 bases fit TRBD1. CDR3 coding DNA: TGTGCCAGCACACCGGACAGGGGGGGAAGGGGGCAGTTCTTC. The encoded protein is CASTPDRGGRGQFF.